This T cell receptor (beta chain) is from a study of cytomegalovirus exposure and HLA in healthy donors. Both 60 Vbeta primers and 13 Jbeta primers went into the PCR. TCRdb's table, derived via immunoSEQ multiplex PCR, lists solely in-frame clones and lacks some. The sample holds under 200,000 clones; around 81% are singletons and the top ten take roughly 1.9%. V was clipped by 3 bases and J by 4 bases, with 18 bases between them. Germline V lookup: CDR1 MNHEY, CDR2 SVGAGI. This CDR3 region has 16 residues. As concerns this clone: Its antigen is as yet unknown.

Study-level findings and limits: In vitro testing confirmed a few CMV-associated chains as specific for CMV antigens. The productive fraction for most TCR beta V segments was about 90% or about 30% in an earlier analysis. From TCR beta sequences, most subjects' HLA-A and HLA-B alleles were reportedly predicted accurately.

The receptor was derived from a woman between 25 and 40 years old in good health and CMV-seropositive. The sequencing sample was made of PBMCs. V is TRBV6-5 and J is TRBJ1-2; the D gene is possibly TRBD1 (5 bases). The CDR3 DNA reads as TGTGCCAGCAGTTATGTGGGGGGAGGCTTAGCCTATGGCTACACCTTC. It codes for CASSYVGGGLAYGYTF.